This T cell receptor (beta chain) was sequenced in a study of OX40 agonist ivuxolimab in advanced cancers. In the study overall: Cohort: 82.7% men, mean age approximately 64, aged about 20 to 80.

About this clone itself: What it recognizes is unknown.

Assay: immunoSEQ multiplex PCR; the TCRdb copy retains only in-frame clones and omits some. The repertoire holds some 100,000 clones, with around 84% as singletons. Whole-study findings and limits: The investigators did not determine what antigen specificity the expanded peripheral T cells had.

At baseline, cycle 4 day 1, and cycle 7 day 1, blood was sampled. Material: CD4+ or CD8+ T cells sorted from blood, obtained in a trial of the OX40 agonist ivuxolimab. This TCR was recovered from an adult with an advanced solid tumor such as melanoma, head and neck, liver or kidney cancer.

The CDR3 protein is CASSLGDRAYNGYTF. The CDR3 DNA reads TGTGCCAGCAGCTTAGGAGACAGGGCCTACAATGGCTACACCTTC. The chain links TRBV13 to TRBJ1-2, with 7 bases fitting TRBD1. Germline loops: CDR1 PRHDT, CDR2 FYEKMQ (reference sequence). V dropped 0 bases and J dropped 6; count of bases not matched to a gene: 7. The CDR3 totals 15 residues. The full variable domain, completed using reference TRBV13 and TRBJ1-2, is AAGVIQSPRHLIKEKRETATLKCYPIPRHDTVYWYQQGPGQDPQFLISFYEKMQSDKGSIPDRFSAQQFSDYHSELNMSSLELGDSALYFCASSLGDRAYNGYTFGSGTRLTVV.